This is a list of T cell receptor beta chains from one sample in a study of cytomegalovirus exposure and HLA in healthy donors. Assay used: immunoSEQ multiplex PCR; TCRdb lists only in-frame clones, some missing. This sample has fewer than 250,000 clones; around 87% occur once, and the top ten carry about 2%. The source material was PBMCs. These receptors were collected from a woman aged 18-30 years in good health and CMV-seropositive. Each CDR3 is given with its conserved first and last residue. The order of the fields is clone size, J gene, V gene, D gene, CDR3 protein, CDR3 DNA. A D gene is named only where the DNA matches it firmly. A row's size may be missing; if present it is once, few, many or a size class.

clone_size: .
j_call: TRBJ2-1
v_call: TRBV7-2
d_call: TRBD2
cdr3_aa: CASSLLGTRDNEQFF
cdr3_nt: TGTGCCAGCAGCTTACTTGGGACTAGGGACAATGAGCAGTTCTTC

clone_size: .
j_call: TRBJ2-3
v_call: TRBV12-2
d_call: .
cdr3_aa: CASRLVGSGSTDTQYF
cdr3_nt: .

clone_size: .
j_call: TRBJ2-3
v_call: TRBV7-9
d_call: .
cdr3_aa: CASSLYSGFTDTQYF
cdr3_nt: TGTGCCAGCAGCTTATATAGCGGATTCACAGATACGCAGTATTTT

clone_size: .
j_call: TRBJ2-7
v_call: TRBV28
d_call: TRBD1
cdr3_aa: CASTTPGQGSYEQYF
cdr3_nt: TGTGCCAGCACGACACCGGGACAGGGAAGTTACGAGCAGTACTTC

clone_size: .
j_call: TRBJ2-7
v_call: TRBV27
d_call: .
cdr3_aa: CASSASSSTHEQYF
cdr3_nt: TGTGCCAGCAGTGCCTCCTCTAGTACCCACGAGCAGTACTTC

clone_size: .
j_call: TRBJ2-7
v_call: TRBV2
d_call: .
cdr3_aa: CASRVDLTGQYF
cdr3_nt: TGTGCCAGCAGAGTCGACCTGACAGGGCAGTACTTC

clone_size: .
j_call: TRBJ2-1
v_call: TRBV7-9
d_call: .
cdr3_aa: CASSLGNNEQFF
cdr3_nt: TGTGCCAGCAGCTTAGGTAACAATGAGCAGTTCTTC

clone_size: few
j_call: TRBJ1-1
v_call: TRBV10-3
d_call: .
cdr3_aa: CAISDSDARTEAFF
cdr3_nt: TGTGCCATCAGTGATTCTGACGCGCGGACTGAAGCTTTCTTT

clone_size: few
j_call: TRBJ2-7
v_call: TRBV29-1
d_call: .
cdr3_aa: CSVGAAATYEQYF
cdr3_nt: TGCAGCGTGGGGGCAGCGGCCACCTACGAGCAGTACTTC

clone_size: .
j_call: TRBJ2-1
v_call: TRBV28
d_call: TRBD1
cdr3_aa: CASSSRRPGTGQYNEQFF
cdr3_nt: TGTGCCAGCAGTTCGCGCCGACCCGGGACAGGGCAATACAATGAGCAGTTCTTC

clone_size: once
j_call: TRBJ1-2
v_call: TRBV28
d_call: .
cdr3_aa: CASSKRGGANYGYTF
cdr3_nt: TGTGCCAGCTCGAAGAGGGGGGGAGCTAACTATGGCTACACCTTC

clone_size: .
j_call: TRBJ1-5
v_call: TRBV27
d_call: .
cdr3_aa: CASSLSGDRPNQPQHF
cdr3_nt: TGTGCCAGCAGTTTATCGGGCGACAGACCCAATCAGCCCCAGCATTTT

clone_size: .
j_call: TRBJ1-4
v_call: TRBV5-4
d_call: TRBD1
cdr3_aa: CASSWDRGNEKLFF
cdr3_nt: TGTGCCAGCAGCTGGGACAGGGGGAATGAAAAACTGTTTTTT

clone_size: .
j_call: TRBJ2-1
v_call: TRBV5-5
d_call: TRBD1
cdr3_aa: CASSRGAGGRNEQFF
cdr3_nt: TGTGCCAGCAGCCGTGGGGCAGGGGGCAGGAATGAGCAGTTCTTC

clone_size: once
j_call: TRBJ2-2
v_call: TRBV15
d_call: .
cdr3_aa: CATSRGGGSNTGELFF
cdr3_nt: TGTGCCACCAGCAGAGGGGGCGGATCGAACACCGGGGAGCTGTTTTTT

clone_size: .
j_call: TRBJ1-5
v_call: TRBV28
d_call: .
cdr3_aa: CASRFTGTHSNQPQHF
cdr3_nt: TGTGCCAGCAGGTTTACCGGGACACATAGCAATCAGCCCCAGCATTTT

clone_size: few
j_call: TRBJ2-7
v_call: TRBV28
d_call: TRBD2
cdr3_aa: CATGGLAGGPTNEQYF
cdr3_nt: TGTGCCACCGGGGGACTAGCGGGAGGGCCGACGAACGAGCAGTACTTC

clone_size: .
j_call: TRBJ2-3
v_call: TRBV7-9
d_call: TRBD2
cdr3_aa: CASSPRLAGVRDTQYF
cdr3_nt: TGTGCCAGCAGCCCCAGACTAGCGGGAGTACGAGATACGCAGTATTTT

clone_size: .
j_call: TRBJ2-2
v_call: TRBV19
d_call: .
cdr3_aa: CASSIDRGGELFF
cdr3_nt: TGTGCCAGTAGTATAGATCGGGGCGGGGAGCTGTTTTTT

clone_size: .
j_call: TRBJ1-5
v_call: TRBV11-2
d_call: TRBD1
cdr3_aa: CASSLGTGTDSNQPQHF
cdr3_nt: TGTGCCAGCAGCCTAGGGACAGGGACAGATAGCAATCAGCCCCAGCATTTT

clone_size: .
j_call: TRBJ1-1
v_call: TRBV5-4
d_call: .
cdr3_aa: CASSSPSGSAFF
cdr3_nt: TGTGCCAGCAGCTCCCCATCCGGTTCAGCTTTCTTT

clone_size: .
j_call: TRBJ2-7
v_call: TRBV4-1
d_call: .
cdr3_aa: CASSQGVSIYEQYF
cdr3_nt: TGCGCCAGCAGCCAAGGTGTTAGCATCTACGAGCAGTACTTC

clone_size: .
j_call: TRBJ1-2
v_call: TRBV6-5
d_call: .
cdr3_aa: CASSSPRYGYTF
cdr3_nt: TGTGCCAGCAGTTCCCCCCGCTATGGCTACACCTTC

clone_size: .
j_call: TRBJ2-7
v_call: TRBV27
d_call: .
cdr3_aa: CASSITGSYEQYF
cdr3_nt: TGTGCCAGCAGCATCACAGGGTCATACGAGCAGTACTTC

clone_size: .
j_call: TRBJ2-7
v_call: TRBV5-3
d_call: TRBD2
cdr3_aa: CARSGTAGGGYEQYF
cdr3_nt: TGTGCCAGAAGCGGTACGGCGGGGGGCGGATACGAGCAGTACTTC

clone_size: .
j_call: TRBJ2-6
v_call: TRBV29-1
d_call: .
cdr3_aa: CSVEGPSGANVLTF
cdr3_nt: TGCAGCGTTGAGGGGCCTTCTGGGGCCAACGTCCTGACTTTC

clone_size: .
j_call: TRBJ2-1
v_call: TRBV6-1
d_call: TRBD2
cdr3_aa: CASITSGQMNEQFF
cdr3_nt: TGTGCCAGCATCACTAGCGGACAGATGAATGAGCAGTTCTTC

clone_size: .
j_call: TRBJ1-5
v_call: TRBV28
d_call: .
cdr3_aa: CASNGGTGNQPQHF
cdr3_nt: TGTGCCAGCAATGGCGGGACGGGCAATCAGCCCCAGCATTTT

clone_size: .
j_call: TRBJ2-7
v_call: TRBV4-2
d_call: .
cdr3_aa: CASSQGRAGYEQYF
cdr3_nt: TGTGCCAGCAGCCAAGGCCGGGCGGGATACGAGCAGTACTTC

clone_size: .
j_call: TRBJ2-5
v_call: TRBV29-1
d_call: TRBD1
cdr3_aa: CSVDGTGEGQRETQYF
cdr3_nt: TGCAGCGTTGATGGGACAGGGGAAGGCCAAAGGGAGACCCAGTACTTC

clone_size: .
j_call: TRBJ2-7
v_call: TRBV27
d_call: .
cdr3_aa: CASSYENYHEQYF
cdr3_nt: TGTGCCAGCAGTTACGAGAATTACCACGAGCAGTACTTC

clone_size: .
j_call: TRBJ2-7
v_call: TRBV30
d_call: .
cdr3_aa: CAQSSDSYEQYF
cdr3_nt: TGTGCTCAGTCTAGCGACTCCTACGAGCAGTACTTC

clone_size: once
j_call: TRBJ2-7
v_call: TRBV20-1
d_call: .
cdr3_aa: CSARDSYEQYF
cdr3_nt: TGCAGTGCCAGGGACTCCTACGAGCAGTACTTC

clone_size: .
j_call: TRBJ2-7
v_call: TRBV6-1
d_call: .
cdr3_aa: CASSESAPDEQYF
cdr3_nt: TGTGCCAGCAGTGAATCAGCGCCCGACGAGCAGTACTTC

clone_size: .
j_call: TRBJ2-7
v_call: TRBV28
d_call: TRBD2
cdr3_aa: CASSPQTSVTYEQYF
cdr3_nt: TGTGCCAGCAGTCCCCAGACTAGCGTGACCTACGAGCAGTACTTC

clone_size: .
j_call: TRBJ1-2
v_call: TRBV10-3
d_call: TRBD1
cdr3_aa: CAISGTGETYGYTF
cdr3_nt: TGTGCCATCAGTGGGACAGGGGAGACCTATGGCTACACCTTC

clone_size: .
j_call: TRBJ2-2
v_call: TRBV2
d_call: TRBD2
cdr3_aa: CASKRTSGGNTGELFF
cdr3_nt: TGTGCCAGCAAGCGGACTAGCGGAGGTAACACCGGGGAGCTGTTTTTT

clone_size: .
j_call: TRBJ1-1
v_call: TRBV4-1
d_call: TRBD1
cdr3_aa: CASRRTGVNTEAFF
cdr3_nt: TGCGCCAGCAGGCGGACAGGCGTGAACACTGAAGCTTTCTTT

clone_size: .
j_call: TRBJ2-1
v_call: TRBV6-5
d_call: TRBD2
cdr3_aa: CASSYSGLAGDDEQFF
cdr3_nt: TGTGCCAGCAGTTACTCAGGACTAGCGGGAGACGATGAGCAGTTCTTC

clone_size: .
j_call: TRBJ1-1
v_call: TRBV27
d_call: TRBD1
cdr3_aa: CASSLSGGGNTEAFF
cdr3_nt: TGTGCCAGCAGTTTATCAGGGGGCGGGAACACTGAAGCTTTCTTT

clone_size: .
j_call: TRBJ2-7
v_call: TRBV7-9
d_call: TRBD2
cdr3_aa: CASSFGGGRAYEQYF
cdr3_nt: TGTGCCAGCAGCTTCGGGGGCGGGAGGGCGTACGAGCAGTACTTC

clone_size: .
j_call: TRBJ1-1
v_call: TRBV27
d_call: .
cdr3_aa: CASSLRENTEAFF
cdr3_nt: TGTGCCAGCAGTTTAAGAGAGAACACTGAAGCTTTCTTT

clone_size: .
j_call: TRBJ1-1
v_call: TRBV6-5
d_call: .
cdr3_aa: CASSYGGGANTEAFF
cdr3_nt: TGTGCCAGCAGTTACGGTGGAGGAGCGAACACTGAAGCTTTCTTT

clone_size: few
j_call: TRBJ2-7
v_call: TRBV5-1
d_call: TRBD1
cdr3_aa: CASSSGQGNEQYF
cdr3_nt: TGCGCCAGCAGCTCCGGACAGGGGAACGAGCAGTACTTC

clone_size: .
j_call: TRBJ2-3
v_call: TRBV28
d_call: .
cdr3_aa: CASSFPPDSVGTDTQYF
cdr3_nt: TGTGCCAGCAGTTTTCCCCCGGATAGCGTTGGGACAGATACGCAGTATTTT

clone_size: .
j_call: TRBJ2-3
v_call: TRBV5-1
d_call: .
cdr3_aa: CASSLDRGGGTDTQYF
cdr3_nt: TGCGCCAGCAGCTTGGATAGGGGAGGAGGTACAGATACGCAGTATTTT

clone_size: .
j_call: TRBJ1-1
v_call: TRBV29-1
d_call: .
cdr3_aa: CSGSGDTEAFF
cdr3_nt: TGCAGCGGTTCGGGGGACACTGAAGCTTTCTTT

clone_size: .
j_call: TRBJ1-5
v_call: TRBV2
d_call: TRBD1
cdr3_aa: CASTLDRGNQPQHF
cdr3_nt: TGTGCCAGCACCCTAGACAGGGGCAATCAGCCCCAGCATTTT

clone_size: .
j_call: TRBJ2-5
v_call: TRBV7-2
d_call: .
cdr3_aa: CASSRPGRGETQYF
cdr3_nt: TGTGCCAGCAGCCGACCGGGGAGGGGGGAGACCCAGTACTTC

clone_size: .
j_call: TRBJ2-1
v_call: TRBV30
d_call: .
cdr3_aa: CAWSRSYSYNEQFF
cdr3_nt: TGTGCCTGGAGTCGGAGCTACTCCTACAATGAGCAGTTCTTC

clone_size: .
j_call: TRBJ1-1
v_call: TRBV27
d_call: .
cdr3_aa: CASSLSYGMGNTEAFF
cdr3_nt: TGTGCCAGCAGTTTATCGTACGGGATGGGGAACACTGAAGCTTTCTTT

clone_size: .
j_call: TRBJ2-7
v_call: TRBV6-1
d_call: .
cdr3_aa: CASSEATPTYEQYF
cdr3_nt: TGTGCCAGCAGTGAAGCGACACCAACCTACGAGCAGTACTTC

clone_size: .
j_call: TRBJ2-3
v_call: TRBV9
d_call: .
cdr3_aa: CASSLGGASADTQYF
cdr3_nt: TGTGCCAGCAGCCTAGGGGGAGCTAGTGCAGATACGCAGTATTTT

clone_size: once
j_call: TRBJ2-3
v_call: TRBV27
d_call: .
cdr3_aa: CASSFALNRDTQYF
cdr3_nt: TGTGCCAGCAGTTTTGCCCTAAATCGAGATACGCAGTATTTT

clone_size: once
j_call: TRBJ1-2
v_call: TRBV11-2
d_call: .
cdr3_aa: CASSLDPQGSAGYTF
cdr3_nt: TGTGCCAGCAGCTTAGATCCACAGGGTTCAGCTGGCTACACCTTC

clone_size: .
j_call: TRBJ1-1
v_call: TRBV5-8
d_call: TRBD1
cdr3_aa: CASSLGVTGGSYTEAFF
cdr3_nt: TGTGCCAGCAGCTTGGGCGTGACAGGGGGTAGTTACACTGAAGCTTTCTTT

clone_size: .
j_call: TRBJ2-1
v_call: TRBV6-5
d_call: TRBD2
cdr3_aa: CASTPRASGNNEQFF
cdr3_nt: TGTGCCAGCACCCCTCGGGCTAGCGGCAACAATGAGCAGTTCTTC

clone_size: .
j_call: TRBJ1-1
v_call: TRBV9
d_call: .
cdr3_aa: CASSVGGGTTEAFF
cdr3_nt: TGTGCCAGCTCCGTAGGGGGGGGAACGACTGAAGCTTTCTTT

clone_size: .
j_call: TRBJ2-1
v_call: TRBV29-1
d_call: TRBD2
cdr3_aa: CSVEGGASGVNEQFF
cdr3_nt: TGCAGCGTTGAGGGTGGGGCTAGCGGGGTCAATGAGCAGTTCTTC